Here is one T cell receptor (beta chain) with its context. This specimen comes from a study of blood T cell repertoires in COVID-19. In the study overall: Samples of COVID-19 (acute and convalescent) were obtained from the United States, Italy and Spain. From T cells, B-cell-depleted T cells, or PBMCs came the material, which was cDNA or gDNA.

Original methodology: How many nucleated cells were present was estimated from reference gene primer amplification. Profiling relied on immunoSEQ multiplex PCR, and the TCRdb table lists in-frame clones only, not all of them. Clonal size and the V and J genes are those of that table, whereas D and trimming came from the DNA. Of roughly 670,000 clones listed, approximately 90% are singletons. The clonotype originates from a woman younger than 30 with acute or convalescent COVID-19. The sample taken for sequencing was peripheral blood.

CDR3 bases: TGTGCCATCAGCGGAACGACCGGGAAGGTCTACGAGCAGTACTTC. Amino acids: CAISGTTGKVYEQYF. This chain links TRBV10-3 with TRBJ2-7, with D perhaps matching TRBD2 (5 bases). Germline loops: CDR1 ENHRY, CDR2 SYGVKD. Trimming removed 6 bases at V and 3 bases at J, with 18 bases between. The CDR3 extends over 15 amino acids.